Listed below are T cell receptor beta chains from one sample, sequenced in a study of OX40 agonist ivuxolimab in advanced cancers. Assay: immunoSEQ multiplex PCR; the TCRdb copy retains only in-frame clones and omits some. Among about 58,000 clones listed, around nine tenths were seen once. The sequencing used CD4+ or CD8+ T cells sorted from blood, collected in a trial of the OX40 agonist ivuxolimab. The receptors stem from an adult with an advanced solid tumor such as melanoma, head and neck, liver or kidney cancer. CDR3s include the opening cysteine and the closing phenylalanine or tryptophan. Each record gives: V gene, CDR3 protein.

>TRBV19
CASSFGGTSSYEQYF
>TRBV18
CASSPDEAKNIQYF
>TRBV30
CAWSVTSGTQYF
>TRBV5-5
CASSLSGTSGIYEQFF
>TRBV5-4
CASSLGGMGTDTQYF
>TRBV4-1
CASRPTGLIGETQYF
>TRBV7-9
CASSLSSETQYF
>TRBV27
CASSSPYQHHEQYF
>TRBV27
CASSDHRGSSYNSPLHF
>TRBV18
CASSQRYNEQFF
>TRBV5-1
CASSLGHLGAEAFF
>TRBV7-8
CASSRDYNYNEQFF
>TRBV7-8
CASSYRTGAPVNTEAFF
>TRBV19
CASKFGSSYNEQFF
>TRBV6-5
CASSYNRAYEQYF
>TRBV7-2
CASSFTSTGTYEQYF
>TRBV7-9
CASSPQDTQYF
>TRBV30
CAWGGRLSEQYF
>TRBV9
CASSPRDREETQYF
>TRBV18
CASSPRSHTEAFF
>TRBV2
CASSYQRVADTQYF
>TRBV7-2
CASSLARRGLVGHSMNTEAFF
>TRBV7-9
CASGRENYEQYF
>TRBV15
CATSRDVNNYGYTF
>TRBV18
CASSPPGPSGEAFF
>TRBV7-9
CASSLDGTKPYEQYF
>TRBV7-6
CASSHFGEVYEQYF
>TRBV6-5
CASSSLKWNEQFF
>TRBV7-9
CASSLTGGGYEQYF
>TRBV5-1
CASSQIEPTDTQYF
>TRBV15
CATSRYRGSSYEQYF
>TRBV7-3
CASSLASGAYEQYF
>TRBV11-2
CASSLDIGGTDTQYF
>TRBV19
CASSRDRVGTGNIQYF
>TRBV2
CASSSDRAETDTQYF
>TRBV5-1
CASSLDQTVRQGPFF
>TRBV18
CASTPGGEIQPQHF
>TRBV4-2
CASSQTSGYTDTQYF
>TRBV7-7
CASSLVFDNEQFF
>TRBV5-1
CASSQSLQGANTGELFF
>TRBV7-9
CASSLQGRLDYNEQFF
>TRBV5-6
CASSNDRVGANVLTF
>TRBV7-9
CASSPGTGKATDTQYF
>TRBV7-3
CASHRLRYEQYF
>TRBV21-1
CASSAEASYEQYF
>TRBV10-3
CAISAGPGYTF
>TRBV6-1
CASSENWLADYEQYF
>TRBV30
CAWSKGVTGYTF
>TRBV9
CASSLTFVPDDTQYF